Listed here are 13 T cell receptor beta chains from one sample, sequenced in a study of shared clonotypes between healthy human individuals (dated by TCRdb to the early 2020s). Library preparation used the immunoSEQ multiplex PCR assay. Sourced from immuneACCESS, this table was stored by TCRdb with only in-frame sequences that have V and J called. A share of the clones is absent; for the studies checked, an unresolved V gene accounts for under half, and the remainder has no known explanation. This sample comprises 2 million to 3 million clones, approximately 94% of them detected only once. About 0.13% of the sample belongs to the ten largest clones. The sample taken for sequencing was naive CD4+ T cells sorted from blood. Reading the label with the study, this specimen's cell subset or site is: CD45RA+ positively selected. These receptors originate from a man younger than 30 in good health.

The CDR3 DNA reads as TGTGCCAGCTCACCCGGAGGGGGCCCCTCTTATGAGCAGTTCTTC. Its protein is CASSPGGGPSYEQFF. The chain is built from TRBV18 and TRBJ2-1; D might be TRBD1 (7 bases). The CDR3 loop spans 15 amino acids. Germline CDR1 is KGHSH and CDR2 is LQKENI. Trimming removed 3 bases at V and 8 bases at J, with 17 bases between.

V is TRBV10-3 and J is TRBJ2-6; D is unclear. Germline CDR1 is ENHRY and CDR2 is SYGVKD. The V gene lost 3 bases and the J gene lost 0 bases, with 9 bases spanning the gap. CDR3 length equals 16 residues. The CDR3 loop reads CAISDFLGSGANVLTF. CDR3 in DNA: TGTGCCATCAGTGACTTTCTGGGCTCTGGGGCCAACGTCCTGACTTTC.

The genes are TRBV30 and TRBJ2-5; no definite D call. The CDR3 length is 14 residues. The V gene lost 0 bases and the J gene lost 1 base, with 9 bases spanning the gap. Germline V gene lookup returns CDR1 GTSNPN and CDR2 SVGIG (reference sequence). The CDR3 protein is CAWSVTRTQETQYF. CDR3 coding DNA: TGTGCCTGGAGTGTCACCCGGACCCAAGAGACCCAGTACTTC.

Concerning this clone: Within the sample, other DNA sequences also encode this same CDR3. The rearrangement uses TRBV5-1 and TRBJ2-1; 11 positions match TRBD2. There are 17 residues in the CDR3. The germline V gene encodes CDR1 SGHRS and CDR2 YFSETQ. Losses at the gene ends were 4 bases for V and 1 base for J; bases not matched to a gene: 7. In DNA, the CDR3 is TGCGCCAGCAGCCTTACTAGCGGGAGTTCTTCCTACAATGAGCAGTTCTTC. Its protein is CASSLTSGSSSYNEQFF.

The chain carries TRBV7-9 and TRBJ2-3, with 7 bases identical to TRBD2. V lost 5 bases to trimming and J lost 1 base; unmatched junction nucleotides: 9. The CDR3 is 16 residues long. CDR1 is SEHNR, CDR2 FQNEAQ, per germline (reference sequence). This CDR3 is CASSLLSGKGTDTQYF. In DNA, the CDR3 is TGTGCCAGCAGCCTACTCAGCGGGAAAGGCACAGATACGCAGTATTTT.

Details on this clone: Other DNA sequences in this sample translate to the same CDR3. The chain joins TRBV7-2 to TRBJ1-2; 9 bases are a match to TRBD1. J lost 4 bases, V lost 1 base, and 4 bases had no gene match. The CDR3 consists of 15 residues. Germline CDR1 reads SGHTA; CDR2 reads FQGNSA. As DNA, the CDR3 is TGTGCCAGCAGCTTAGTGGGACAGGGTAGCTATGGCTACACCTTC. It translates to CASSLVGQGSYGYTF.

The CDR3 loop is CASSTTGSSNQPQHF. Here the CDR3 DNA reads TGTGCCAGCAGCACCACAGGGAGCAGCAATCAGCCCCAGCATTTT. The chain recombines TRBV5-6 with TRBJ1-5, with D tentatively TRBD1 (6 bases). Trimming stripped 4 bases from V and 1 base from J, with 12 bases between. Germline values: CDR1 SGHDT, CDR2 YYEEEE. The CDR3 runs 15 residues.

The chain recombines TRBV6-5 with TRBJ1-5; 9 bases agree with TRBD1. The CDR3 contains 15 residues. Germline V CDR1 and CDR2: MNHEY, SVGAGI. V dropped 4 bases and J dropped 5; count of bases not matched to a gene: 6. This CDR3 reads CASSSRQGGDQPQHF. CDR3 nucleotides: TGTGCCAGCAGTTCCCGACAGGGGGGAGATCAGCCCCAGCATTTT.

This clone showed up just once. The CDR3 sequence: CAISAGTSGGATGELFF. CDR3 nucleotides: TGTGCCATCAGTGCCGGGACTAGCGGGGGGGCGACCGGGGAGCTGTTTTTT. V gene TRBV10-3 combines with J gene TRBJ2-2, with 16 bases identical to TRBD2. V lost 4 bases, J lost 5 bases, and 4 bases stayed unmatched. Germline V gives CDR1 ENHRY, CDR2 SYGVKD. This CDR3 is 17 amino acids long.

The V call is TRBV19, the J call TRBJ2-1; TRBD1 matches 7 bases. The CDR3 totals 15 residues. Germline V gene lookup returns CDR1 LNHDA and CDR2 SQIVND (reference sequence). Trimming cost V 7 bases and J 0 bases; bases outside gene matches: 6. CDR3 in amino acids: CASNPGQSSYNEQFF. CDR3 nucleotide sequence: TGTGCCAGTAATCCGGGACAGAGCTCCTACAATGAGCAGTTCTTC. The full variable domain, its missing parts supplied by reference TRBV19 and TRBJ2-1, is DGGITQSPKYLFRKEGQNVTLSCEQNLNHDAMYWYRQDPGQGLRLIYYSQIVNDFQKGDIAEGYSVSREKKESFPLTVTSAQKNPTAFYLCASNPGQSSYNEQFFGPGTRLTVL.

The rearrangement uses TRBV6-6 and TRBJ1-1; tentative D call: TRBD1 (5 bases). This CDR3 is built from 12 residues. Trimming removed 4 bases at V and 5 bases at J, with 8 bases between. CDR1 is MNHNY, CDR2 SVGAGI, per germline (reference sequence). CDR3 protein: CASSLGVTEAFF. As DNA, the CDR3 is TGTGCCAGCAGTTTAGGGGTTACTGAAGCTTTCTTT.

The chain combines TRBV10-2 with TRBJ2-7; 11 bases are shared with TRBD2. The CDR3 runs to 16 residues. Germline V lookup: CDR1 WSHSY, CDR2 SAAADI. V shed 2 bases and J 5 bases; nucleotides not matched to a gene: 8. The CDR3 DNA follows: TGCGCCAGCAGTGAGCAACTAGCGGGAGAGCGGCACGAGCAGTACTTC. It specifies CASSEQLAGERHEQYF.

The DNA of the CDR3 is TGTGCCAGCAGCTCGTATGAAGCGGGACAAACAGATACGCAGTATTTT. Translated: CASSSYEAGQTDTQYF. The chain combines TRBV11-3 with TRBJ2-3; TRBD2 might be the D (7 bases). CDR3 length: 16 residues. V was trimmed by 4 bases and J by 3 bases, leaving 17 bases between them. The germline V gene encodes CDR1 SGHNT and CDR2 YENEEA. The whole variable domain, filled in from reference TRBV11-3 and TRBJ2-3, reads EAGVVQSPRYKIIEKKQPVAFWCNPISGHNTLYWYLQNLGQGPELLIRYENEEAVDDSQLPKDRFSAERLKGVDSTLKIQPAELGDSAVYLCASSSYEAGQTDTQYFGPGTRLTVL.